This T cell receptor beta chain came from a study of response to subunit inactivated influenza vaccine. Regarding the study as a whole: There was a suggestion from the authors that each seasonal influenza vaccination recruits few new T cells.

TCRdb re-analysed the RT-PCR reads in MiXCR, keeping a single row per CDR3 protein. The sample lists 590,000 or so distinct CDR3 sequences, 13% to 15% occurring once. This CDR3 region has 16 residues. In the case of this clonotype: Its antigen is unidentified.

The V call is TRBV12-2, the J call TRBJ2-7; no DNA check was done on the table's D call, TRBD1. TRBV12-2 is tagged as a pseudogene. The source was PBMCs from blood, collected less than 15 days before vaccination. The source is a man aged 50 or older who received an inactivated influenza vaccine. The CDR3 is CASRSLEIGRYYEQYF. The CDR3 DNA reads TGTGCAAGTCGCTCCCTGGAAATCGGACGGTACTACGAGCAGTACTTC.